Listed here are 12 T cell receptor beta chains from one sample, sequenced in a study of control samples from healthy donors and cancer patients. Clones were sequenced by immunoSEQ multiplex PCR, and TCRdb holds only the in-frame ones, with some missing. The table records approximately 72,000 clones, approximately 89% of them present only once. The material sequenced was blood. The origin of the receptors is a man between 45 and 60 years old in good health.

The genes are TRBV12-3 or TRBV12-4 and TRBJ2-2; D possibly uses TRBD1 or TRBD2 (5 bases each). The length of the CDR3 is 13 residues. Trimming left V 5 bases short and J 7 bases short, with 11 bases between. The CDR3 DNA reads as TGTGCCAGCAGTGGGGGATTCGGCGGGGAGCTGTTTTTT. It yields the protein CASSGGFGGELFF.

The chain combines TRBV5-1 with TRBJ2-3, with 12 bases matching TRBD2. Germline V gene lookup returns CDR1 SGHRS and CDR2 YFSETQ. This CDR3 has 15 amino acids. V lost 0 bases, J lost 10 bases, and 6 bases stayed unmatched. Here the CDR3 reads CASSLAASGGVSQYF. CDR3 nucleotides: TGCGCCAGCAGCTTGGCGGCTAGCGGGGGGGTGTCGCAGTATTTT.

The chain joins TRBV29-1 to TRBJ2-3; either TRBD1 or TRBD2 may fit D (5 bases each). The CDR3 runs to 12 residues. The germline CDR1 and CDR2 sequences are SQVTM and ANQGSEA. The germline V and J ends were trimmed by 6 bases and 6 bases, with 13 bases remaining between them. In DNA, the CDR3 is TGCAGCGTGGGGGACCCCTGGGATACGCAGTATTTT. The encoded protein is CSVGDPWDTQYF.

The rearrangement joins TRBV5-4 to TRBJ2-2, with 13 bases matching TRBD2. Losses at the gene ends were 0 bases for V and 4 bases for J; bases not matched to a gene: 3. This CDR3 region has 17 residues. From germline, CDR1 is SGHNT and CDR2 YYREEE (reference sequence). The CDR3 nucleotides read TGTGCCAGCAGCTTGGGGACTAGCGGGGGAGGCACCGGGGAGCTGTTTTTT. This translates into CASSLGTSGGGTGELFF.

The chain joins TRBV7-2 to TRBJ2-1, with 12 positions matching TRBD2. CDR1 is SGHTA, CDR2 FQGNSA, per germline. V lost 4 bases, J lost 6 bases, and 4 bases stayed unmatched. This CDR3 has 15 residues. CDR3: CASSSSGGAFNEQFF. In DNA, the CDR3 is TGTGCCAGCAGCTCTAGCGGGGGGGCCTTCAATGAGCAGTTCTTC.

This chain joins TRBV30 and TRBJ1-1; D not resolved. Germline loops: CDR1 GTSNPN, CDR2 SVGIG (reference sequence). With 3 bases removed from V and 0 bases from J, the gap between germline ends came to 17 bases. CDR3 length: 16 amino acids. CDR3 nucleotide sequence: TGTGCCTGGAGGGGGTTTTTTCGTCGGATGAACACTGAAGCTTTCTTT. Translated, it gives CAWRGFFRRMNTEAFF. The complete variable domain, with remaining parts taken from reference TRBV30 and TRBJ1-1, reads SQTIHQWPATLVQPVGSPLSLECTVEGTSNPNLYWYRQAAGRGLQLLFYSVGIGQISSEVPQNLSASRPQDRQFILSSKKLLLSDSGFYLCAWRGFFRRMNTEAFFGQGTRLTVV.

The rearrangement links TRBV3-1 (or the pseudogene TRBV3-2) to TRBJ1-2; TRBD1 might be the D (6 bases). The CDR3 runs 15 residues. From germline, CDR1 is LGHDT and CDR2 YNNKEL (reference sequence). Trimming left V 4 bases short and J 3 bases short, with 15 bases between. CDR3 region: CASSRGGGGDYGYTF. In DNA, the CDR3 is TGTGCCAGCAGCCGCGGGGGCGGGGGGGACTATGGCTACACCTTC.

The chain has TRBV4-2 and TRBJ1-4; D not certain. Looked up from germline, CDR1 is LGHNA and CDR2 is YNFKEQ. This CDR3 comprises 11 residues. Trimming removed 5 bases at V and 12 bases at J, with 10 bases between. CDR3 region: CASSGRVELFF. In DNA form, the CDR3 reads TGTGCCAGCAGCGGGCGCGTGGAACTGTTTTTT.

This chain uses TRBV7-8 with TRBJ2-5; D gene unclear. Trimming removed 1 base from V and 4 bases from J, with 7 bases in between. The length of the CDR3 is 13 residues. CDR1 and CDR2 (germline): SGHVS, FQNEAQ. The CDR3 region is CASSLVRRETQYF. DNA for the CDR3: TGTGCCAGCAGCTTAGTACGTCGAGAGACCCAGTACTTC.

V usage is TRBV19 and J usage is TRBJ2-7; no reliable D call. The germline V gene has CDR1 LNHDA and CDR2 SQIVND (reference sequence). The germline V and J ends were trimmed by 3 bases and 3 bases, with 18 bases remaining between them. The CDR3 length is 16 residues. CDR3 in amino acids: CASSMARDPDRYEQYF. DNA of the CDR3: TGTGCCAGTAGTATGGCCAGAGACCCAGATCGCTACGAGCAGTACTTC.

This clone was detected only once. The chain combines TRBV2 with TRBJ1-2; D unclear. From germline, CDR1 is SNHLY and CDR2 FYNNEI. Trimming left V 3 bases short and J 8 bases short, with 10 bases between. The CDR3 runs 12 residues. CDR3 in amino acids: CASSDAGSGYTF. DNA for the CDR3: TGTGCCAGCAGTGATGCGGGGTCCGGCTACACCTTC.

CDR3 sequence (DNA): TGTGCCATCAGTGAGGGACTAGCGGGGAGCACAGATACGCAGTATTTT. Its protein is CAISEGLAGSTDTQYF. J is TRBJ2-3 and V is TRBV10-3; 12 nucleotides match TRBD2. The V gene's germline CDR1 is ENHRY and CDR2 SYGVKD. V shed 2 bases and J 0 bases; nucleotides not matched to a gene: 0. The CDR3 runs 16 residues.